This T cell receptor beta chain was identified in a study of blood T cells in healthy people across ages. Study-wide context: Per two T cells, template switching captured roughly one barcoded beta molecule.

This clonotype was detected a few times. Antigen: not known. The CDR3 contains 12 residues. The V gene lost 4 bases and the J gene lost 2 bases, with 7 bases spanning the gap. Germline V gene sequence: CDR1 SQVTM, CDR2 ANQGSEA. Through a sample-barcoded 5' primer and a J-beta primer mix, a second PCR was run for about 6 to 12 cycles. TCRdb redid the calling of the 5' RACE reads with MiXCR, one entry per CDR3 protein. The sample has about a million distinct CDR3 sequences; roughly 48% are singletons. Donors gave around 9.8 milliliters of peripheral blood apiece. General observations from the study: It was found that TCR beta diversity correlated strongly with the percentage of naive T cells.

This receptor was identified in a young man in good health. This chain links TRBV29-1 with TRBJ2-3; D unresolved. The source material was blood. Written as DNA, the CDR3 is TGCAGCGTTGCGAAGTACACAGATACGCAGTATTTT. Amino acids: CSVAKYTDTQYF.